These T cell receptor beta chains were read from a single sample in a study of T cell repertoires in cytomegalovirus infection. Using its own MiXCR run on the reads, TCRdb lists one record per CDR3 protein. This sample carries about 97,000 distinct CDR3 sequences, more than 15% of them seen once, and the ten largest clones take roughly 8%. The specimen sequenced was PBMCs. These TCRs come from a human donor in good health (CMV status not recorded). Some clones in this sample may be carry-over from other donors' samples. CDR3s include the opening cysteine and the closing phenylalanine or tryptophan. The D gene is left open where the match is weak. Clone size, where shown, is once, few, many, or a class for clones that have expanded.

v_call,clone_size,cdr3_length,d_call,j_call,cdr3_aa,cdr3_nt
TRBV28,NA,13,NA,TRBJ1-2,CASSLEGAAGYTF,TGTGCCAGCAGTTTGGAAGGGGCGGCGGGCTACACCTTC
TRBV7-2,many,13,NA,TRBJ2-4,CASSLGGGSIQYF,TGTGCCAGCAGCTTAGGAGGGGGAAGCATTCAGTACTTC
TRBV28,NA,15,NA,TRBJ1-2,CASSSNRGLRNGYTF,TGTGCCAGCAGTTCTAATCGGGGGTTGAGGAATGGCTACACCTTC
TRBV5-1,NA,15,NA,TRBJ1-1,CASRSTSLMNTEAFF,TGCGCCAGCAGGTCGACAAGCCTAATGAACACTGAAGCTTTCTTT
TRBV18,NA,13,NA,TRBJ1-6,CASSESWNSPLHF,TGTGCCAGCTCCGAATCTTGGAATTCACCCCTCCACTTT
TRBV28,NA,12,NA,TRBJ1-2,CASRLQERGYTF,TGTGCCAGCAGGTTACAGGAGCGTGGCTACACCTTC
TRBV5-5,NA,12,NA,TRBJ2-3,CASRGTTDTQYF,TGTGCCAGCAGAGGTACCACAGATACGCAGTATTTT
TRBV12-3/TRBV12-4,NA,14,NA,TRBJ2-7,CASSLSAQTYEQYF,TGTGCCAGCAGTTTGAGCGCCCAGACCTACGAGCAGTACTTC
TRBV12-3/TRBV12-4,NA,15,TRBD1,TRBJ2-7,CASRALTGSASEQYF,TGTGCCAGCCGAGCTTTGACAGGGTCGGCCAGCGAGCAGTACTTC
TRBV7-9,NA,16,NA,TRBJ2-4,CASSSFRDAAKNIQYF,TGTGCCAGCAGCTCATTCCGGGACGCCGCCAAAAACATTCAGTACTTC
TRBV7-3,many,15,NA,TRBJ2-3,CASSFSGMGTDTQYF,TGTGCCAGCAGCTTCTCAGGGATGGGCACAGATACGCAGTATTTT
TRBV11-2,few,14,TRBD2,TRBJ2-3,CASSLFSGGNTQYF,TGTGCCAGCAGCTTATTTAGCGGGGGGAATACGCAGTATTTT
TRBV6-6,many,19,TRBD2,TRBJ2-3,CASSSPLGLAGGGTDTQYF,TGTGCCAGCAGTTCCCCCCTAGGACTAGCGGGTGGGGGCACAGATACGCAGTATTTT
TRBV20-1,few,15,NA,TRBJ2-5,CSATMRGNTQETQYF,TGCAGTGCTACCATGAGGGGCAACACCCAAGAGACCCAGTACTTC
TRBV6-2/TRBV6-3,few,16,NA,TRBJ2-1,CASRTHRGQSYNEQFF,TGTGCCAGCAGGACCCATCGAGGACAGTCCTACAATGAGCAGTTCTTC
TRBV5-6,NA,19,TRBD1,TRBJ2-2,CASSLSRAGGSPNTGELFF,TGTGCCAGCAGCTTGTCTAGGGCAGGGGGATCCCCGAACACCGGGGAGCTGTTTTTT
TRBV7-2,many,16,NA,TRBJ2-3,CASSPRRLSSTDTQYF,TGTGCCAGCAGCCCAAGGCGCCTTAGCAGCACAGATACGCAGTATTTT
TRBV12-3/TRBV12-4,many,15,TRBD1,TRBJ2-7,CASSDTGTGGDEQYF,TGTGCCAGCAGTGACACCGGGACAGGGGGCGACGAGCAGTACTTC
TRBV7-7,many,16,NA,TRBJ2-1,CASSPLKVSSYNEQFF,TGTGCTAGCAGCCCACTGAAGGTCAGCTCCTACAATGAGCAGTTCTTC
TRBV5-1,NA,18,TRBD1,TRBJ2-7,CASSLNPTGAESSYEQYF,TGCGCCAGCAGCTTGAACCCGACAGGGGCGGAATCCTCCTACGAGCAGTACTTC
TRBV5-1,many,13,NA,TRBJ2-7,CASSWDIRGEQYF,TGCGCCAGCAGCTGGGATATTCGCGGCGAGCAGTACTTC
TRBV29-1,NA,12,NA,TRBJ2-7,CSVGWGTHEQYF,TGCAGCGTTGGTTGGGGGACCCACGAGCAGTACTTC
TRBV2,many,13,NA,TRBJ2-3,CASVRDPTDTQYF,TGTGCCAGCGTCAGGGACCCCACAGATACGCAGTATTTT
TRBV7-2,many,15,NA,TRBJ1-2,CASSLAAEGNYGYTF,TGTGCCAGCAGCTTAGCGGCGGAGGGTAACTATGGCTACACCTTC
TRBV7-2,many,15,TRBD2,TRBJ2-7,CASSLTSGGLYEQYF,TGTGCCAGCAGCTTGACGAGCGGGGGGCTATACGAGCAGTACTTC
TRBV25-1,NA,15,TRBD1,TRBJ1-1,CASSEYTGGVTEAFF,TGTGCCAGCAGTGAATATACAGGGGGGGTCACTGAAGCTTTCTTT
TRBV24-1,few,19,NA,TRBJ2-3,CATSDITGGKGRGTDTQYF,TGTGCCACCAGTGATATAACCGGGGGAAAGGGTCGCGGCACAGATACGCAGTATTTT
TRBV7-2,many,14,NA,TRBJ1-1,CASSLSRANTEAFF,TGTGCCAGCAGCTTAAGTCGTGCGAACACTGAAGCTTTCTTT
TRBV2,NA,14,NA,TRBJ2-7,CASSEESGVDEQYF,TGTGCCAGCAGTGAGGAATCTGGAGTGGACGAGCAGTACTTC
TRBV6-2/TRBV6-3,NA,15,NA,TRBJ2-1,CASSKGGGIFYEQFF,TGTGCCAGCAGTAAGGGAGGGGGGATTTTCTATGAGCAGTTCTTC
TRBV7-2,many,17,NA,TRBJ1-2,CASSSPKGGGSGYGYTF,TGTGCCAGCAGCTCGCCTAAGGGGGGGGGCAGCGGCTATGGCTACACCTTC
TRBV28,many,16,TRBD2,TRBJ2-3,CASSFASGGGTDTQYF,TGTGCCAGCAGTTTTGCTAGCGGGGGTGGTACAGATACGCAGTATTTT
TRBV7-9,NA,12,NA,TRBJ2-3,CASSLRTDTQYF,TGTGCCAGCAGCCTCAGGACGGATACGCAGTATTTT
TRBV7-2,many,15,NA,TRBJ1-1,CASSNHPGTNTEAFF,TGTGCCAGCAGCAATCACCCGGGCACAAACACTGAAGCTTTCTTT
TRBV20-1,many,17,NA,TRBJ1-1,CSARGVLGSPRNTEAFF,TGCAGTGCTAGGGGGGTTTTAGGGTCCCCTCGGAACACTGAAGCTTTCTTT
TRBV28,many,12,NA,TRBJ1-5,CASSLSGQPQHF,TGTGCCAGCAGTTTATCAGGACAGCCCCAGCATTTT
TRBV19,NA,16,NA,TRBJ1-5,CASSPNFLRANQPQHF,TGTGCCAGTAGTCCAAACTTCCTCCGGGCCAATCAGCCCCAGCATTTT
TRBV5-1,NA,14,NA,TRBJ2-5,CASSERGPQETQYF,TGCGCCAGCAGCGAAAGGGGACCCCAAGAGACCCAGTACTTC
TRBV2,many,13,NA,TRBJ2-1,CASSEALFSEQFF,TGTGCCAGCAGTGAAGCGCTTTTCAGTGAGCAGTTCTTC
TRBV11-2,many,17,TRBD1,TRBJ1-3,CASSLRGDRGRGNTIYF,TGTGCCAGCAGCTTGCGAGGAGACAGGGGGCGCGGAAACACCATATATTTT
TRBV7-9,many,14,TRBD1,TRBJ1-2,CASSLRDREYGYTF,TGTGCCAGCAGCTTACGGGACAGGGAATATGGCTACACCTTC
TRBV7-8,many,16,TRBD2,TRBJ2-5,CASSTGGGGFQETQYF,TGTGCCAGCAGTACTGGGGGGGGGGGATTCCAAGAGACCCAGTACTTC